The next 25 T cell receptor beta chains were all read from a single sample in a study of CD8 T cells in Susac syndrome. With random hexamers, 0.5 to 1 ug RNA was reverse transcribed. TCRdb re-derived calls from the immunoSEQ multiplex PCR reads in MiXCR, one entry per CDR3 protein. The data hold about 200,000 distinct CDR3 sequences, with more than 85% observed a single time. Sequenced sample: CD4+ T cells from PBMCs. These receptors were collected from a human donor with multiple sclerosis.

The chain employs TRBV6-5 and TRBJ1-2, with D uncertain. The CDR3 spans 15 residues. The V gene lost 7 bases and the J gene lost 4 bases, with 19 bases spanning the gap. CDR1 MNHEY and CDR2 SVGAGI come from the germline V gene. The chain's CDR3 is CASTSRGESTYGYTF. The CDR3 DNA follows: TGTGCCAGCACCTCGCGAGGCGAGAGCACCTATGGCTACACCTTC.

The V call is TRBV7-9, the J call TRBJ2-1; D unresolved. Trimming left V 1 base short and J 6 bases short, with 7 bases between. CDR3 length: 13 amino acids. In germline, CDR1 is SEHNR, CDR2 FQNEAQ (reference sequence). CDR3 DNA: TGTGCCAGCAGCTTAGGCGCAGTCAATGAGCAGTTCTTC. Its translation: CASSLGAVNEQFF.

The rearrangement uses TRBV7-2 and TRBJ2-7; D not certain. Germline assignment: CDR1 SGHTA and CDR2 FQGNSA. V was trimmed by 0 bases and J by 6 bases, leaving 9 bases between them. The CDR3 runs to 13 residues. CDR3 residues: CASSLASYGEQYF. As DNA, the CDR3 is TGTGCCAGCAGCTTAGCCTCGTATGGCGAGCAGTACTTC.

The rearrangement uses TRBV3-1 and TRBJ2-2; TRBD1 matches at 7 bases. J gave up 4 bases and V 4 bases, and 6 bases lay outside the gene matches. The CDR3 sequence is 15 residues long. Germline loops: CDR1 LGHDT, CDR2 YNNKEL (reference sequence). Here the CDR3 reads CASSRDSVGTGELFF. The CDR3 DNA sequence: TGTGCCAGCAGCCGGGACAGCGTCGGCACCGGGGAGCTGTTTTTT.

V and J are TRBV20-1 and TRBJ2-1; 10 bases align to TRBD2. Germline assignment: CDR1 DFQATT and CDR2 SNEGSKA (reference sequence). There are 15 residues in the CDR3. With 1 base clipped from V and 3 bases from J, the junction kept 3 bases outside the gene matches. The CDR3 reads CSARGTSGYYNEQFF. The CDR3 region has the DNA TGCAGTGCTAGAGGGACTAGCGGTTACTACAATGAGCAGTTCTTC.

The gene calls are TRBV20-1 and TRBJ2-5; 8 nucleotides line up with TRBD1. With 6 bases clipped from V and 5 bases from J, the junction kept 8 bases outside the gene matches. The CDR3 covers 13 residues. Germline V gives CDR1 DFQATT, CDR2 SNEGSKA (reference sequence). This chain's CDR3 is CSARPTGEETQYF. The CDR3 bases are TGCAGTGCCCGGCCGACAGGGGAGGAGACCCAGTACTTC.

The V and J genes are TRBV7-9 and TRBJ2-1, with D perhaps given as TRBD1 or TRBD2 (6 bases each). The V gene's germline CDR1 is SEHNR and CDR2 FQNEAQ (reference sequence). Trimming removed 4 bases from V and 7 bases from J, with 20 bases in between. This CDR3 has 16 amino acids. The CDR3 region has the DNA TGTGCCAGCAGCTCCCGGGCCTCAATAGGGGGGAATGAGCAGTTCTTC. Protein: CASSSRASIGGNEQFF.

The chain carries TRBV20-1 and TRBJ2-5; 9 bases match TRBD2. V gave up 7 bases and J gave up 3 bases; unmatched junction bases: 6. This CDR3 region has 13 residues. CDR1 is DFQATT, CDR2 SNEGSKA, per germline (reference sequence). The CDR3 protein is CSGAGGTEETQYF. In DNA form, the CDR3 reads TGCAGTGGGGCGGGGGGGACCGAAGAGACCCAGTACTTC.

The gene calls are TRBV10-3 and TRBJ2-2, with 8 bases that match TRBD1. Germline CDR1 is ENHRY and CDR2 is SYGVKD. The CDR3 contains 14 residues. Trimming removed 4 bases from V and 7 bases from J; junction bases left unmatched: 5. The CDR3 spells CAISVDRDIGELFF. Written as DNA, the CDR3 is TGTGCCATCAGTGTGGACAGGGATATCGGGGAGCTGTTTTTT.

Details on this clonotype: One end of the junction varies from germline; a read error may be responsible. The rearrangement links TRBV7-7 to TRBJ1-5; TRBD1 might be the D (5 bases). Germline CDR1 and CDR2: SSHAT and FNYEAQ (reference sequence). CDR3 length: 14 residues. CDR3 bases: TGTGCTAGCAGTTCCCAGGGTGGGTGTCAGCCCCAGCATTTT. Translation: CASSSQGGCQPQHF.

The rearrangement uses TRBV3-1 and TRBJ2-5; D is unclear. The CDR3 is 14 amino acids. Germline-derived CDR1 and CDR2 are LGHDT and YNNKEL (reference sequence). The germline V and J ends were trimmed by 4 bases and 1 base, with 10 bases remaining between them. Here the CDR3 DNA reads TGTGCCAGCAGCCCCTTCGGAGTCCAAGAGACCCAGTACTTC. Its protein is CASSPFGVQETQYF.

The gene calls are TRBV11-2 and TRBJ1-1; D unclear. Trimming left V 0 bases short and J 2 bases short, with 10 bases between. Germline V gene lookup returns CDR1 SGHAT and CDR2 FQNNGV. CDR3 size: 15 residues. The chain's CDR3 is CASSLDPGSNTEAFF. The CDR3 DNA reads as TGTGCCAGCAGCTTAGATCCTGGCAGCAACACTGAAGCTTTCTTT.

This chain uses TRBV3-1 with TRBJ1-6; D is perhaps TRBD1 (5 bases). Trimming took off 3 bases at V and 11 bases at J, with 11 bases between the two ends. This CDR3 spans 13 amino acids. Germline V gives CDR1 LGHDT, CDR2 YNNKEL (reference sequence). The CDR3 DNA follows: TGTGCCAGCAGCCAGGGCAGGGTGGCACCCCTCCACTTT. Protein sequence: CASSQGRVAPLHF.

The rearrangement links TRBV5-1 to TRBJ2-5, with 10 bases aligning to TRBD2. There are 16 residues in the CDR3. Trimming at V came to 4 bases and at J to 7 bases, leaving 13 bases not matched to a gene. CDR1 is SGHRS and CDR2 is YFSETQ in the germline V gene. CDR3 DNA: TGCGCCAGCAGCGTGGTAGCGGGGGGCCCCGCAGCGACCCAGTACTTC. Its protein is CASSVVAGGPAATQYF.

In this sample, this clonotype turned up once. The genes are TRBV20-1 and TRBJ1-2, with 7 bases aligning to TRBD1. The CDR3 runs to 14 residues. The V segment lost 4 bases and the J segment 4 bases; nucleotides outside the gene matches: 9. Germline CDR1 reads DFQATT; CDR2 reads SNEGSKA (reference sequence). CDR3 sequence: CSATSGTEIYGYTF. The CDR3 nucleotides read TGCAGTGCTACATCCGGGACAGAGATCTATGGCTACACCTTC.

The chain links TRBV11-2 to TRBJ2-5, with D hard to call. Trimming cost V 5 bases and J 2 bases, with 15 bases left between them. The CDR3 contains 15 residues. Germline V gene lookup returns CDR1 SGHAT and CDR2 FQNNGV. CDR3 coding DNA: TGTGCCAGCAGCCCCCGGGCGGAGAATCAAGAGACCCAGTACTTC. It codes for CASSPRAENQETQYF.

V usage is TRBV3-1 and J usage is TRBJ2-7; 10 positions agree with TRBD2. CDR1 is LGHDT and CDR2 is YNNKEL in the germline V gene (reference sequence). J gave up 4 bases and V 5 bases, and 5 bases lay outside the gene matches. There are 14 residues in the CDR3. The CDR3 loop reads CASSANSGGYEQYV. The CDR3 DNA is TGTGCCAGCAGCGCCAATAGCGGGGGGTACGAGCAGTACGTC.

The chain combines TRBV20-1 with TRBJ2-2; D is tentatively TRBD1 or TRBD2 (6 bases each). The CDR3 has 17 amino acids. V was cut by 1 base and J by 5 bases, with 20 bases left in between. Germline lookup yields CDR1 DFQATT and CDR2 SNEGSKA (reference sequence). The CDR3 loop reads CSARVGGGDFGTGELFF. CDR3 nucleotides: TGCAGTGCTAGAGTTGGAGGGGGAGATTTCGGTACCGGGGAGCTGTTTTTT.

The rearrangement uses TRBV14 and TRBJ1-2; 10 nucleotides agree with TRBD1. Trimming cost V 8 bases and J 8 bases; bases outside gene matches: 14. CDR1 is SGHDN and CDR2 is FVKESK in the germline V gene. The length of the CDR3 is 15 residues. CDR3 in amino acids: CASAPLTGGLEGYTF. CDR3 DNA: TGTGCCAGCGCTCCCCTGACAGGGGGCCTTGAGGGCTACACCTTC. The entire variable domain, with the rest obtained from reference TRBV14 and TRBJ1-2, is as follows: EAGVTQFPSHSVIEKGQTVTLRCDPISGHDNLYWYRRVMGKEIKFLLHFVKESKQDESGMPNNRFLAERTGGTYSTLKVQPAELEDSGVYFCASAPLTGGLEGYTFGSGTRLTVV.

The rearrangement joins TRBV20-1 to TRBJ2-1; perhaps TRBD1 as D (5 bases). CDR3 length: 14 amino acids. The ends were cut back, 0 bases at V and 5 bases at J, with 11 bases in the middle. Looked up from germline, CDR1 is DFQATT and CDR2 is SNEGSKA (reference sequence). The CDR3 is CSARDLLTDNEQFF. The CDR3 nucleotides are TGCAGTGCTAGAGATTTGTTGACAGACAATGAGCAGTTCTTC.

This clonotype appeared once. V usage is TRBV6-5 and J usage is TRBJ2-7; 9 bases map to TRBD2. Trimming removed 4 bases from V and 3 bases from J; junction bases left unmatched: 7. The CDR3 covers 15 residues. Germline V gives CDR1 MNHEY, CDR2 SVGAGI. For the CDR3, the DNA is TGTGCCAGCAGTTCCTTAGCTAGCGGGGACTACGAGCAGTACGTC. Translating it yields CASSSLASGDYEQYV.

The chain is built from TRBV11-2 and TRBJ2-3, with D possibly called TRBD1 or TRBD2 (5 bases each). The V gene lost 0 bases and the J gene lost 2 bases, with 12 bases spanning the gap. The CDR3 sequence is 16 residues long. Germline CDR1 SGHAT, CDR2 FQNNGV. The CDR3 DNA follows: TGTGCCAGCAGCTTAGACCCGGGGCCCTACACAGATACGCAGTATTTT. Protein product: CASSLDPGPYTDTQYF.

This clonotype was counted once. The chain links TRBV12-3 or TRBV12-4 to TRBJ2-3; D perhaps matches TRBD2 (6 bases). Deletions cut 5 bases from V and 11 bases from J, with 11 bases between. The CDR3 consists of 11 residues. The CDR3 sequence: CASSPAGGQYF. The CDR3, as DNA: TGTGCCAGCAGTCCTGCCGGGGGGCAGTATTTT.

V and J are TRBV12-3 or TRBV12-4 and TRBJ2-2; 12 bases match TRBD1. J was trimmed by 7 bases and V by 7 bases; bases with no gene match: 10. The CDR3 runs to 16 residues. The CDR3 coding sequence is TGTGCCAGCACGCTCCGGGACAGGGGGCGAAACGGGGAGCTGTTTTTT. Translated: CASTLRDRGRNGELFF.

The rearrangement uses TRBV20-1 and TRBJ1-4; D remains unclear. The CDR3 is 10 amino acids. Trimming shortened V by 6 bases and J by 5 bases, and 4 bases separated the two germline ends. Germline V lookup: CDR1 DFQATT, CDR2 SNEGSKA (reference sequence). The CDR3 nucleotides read TGCAGTGCCGCGAATGAAAAACTGTTTTTT. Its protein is CSAANEKLFF.